This TCR beta chain was documented in a study of blood T cell repertoires in COVID-19. Clones were sequenced by immunoSEQ multiplex PCR, and TCRdb holds only the in-frame ones, with some missing. This sample carries 150,000 to 200,000 clones, 80% of them seen once, and the ten largest clones take 5% to 6%. A single count supports this clone. The source is a man aged 40-49 years who had recovered from COVID-19. Material for sequencing was PBMCs or T cells enriched from blood (not recorded which).

Written as DNA, the CDR3 is TGTGCCAGCAGCGATCAGGGGGGCGGGGCAGATACGCAGTATTTT. It encodes CASSDQGGGADTQYF. This chain links TRBV9 with TRBJ2-3; perhaps TRBD1 as D (7 bases). The CDR3 totals 15 residues. V was trimmed by 3 bases and J by 4 bases, leaving 15 bases between them. The germline V gene encodes CDR1 SGDLS and CDR2 YYNGEE.